This is a list of T cell receptor beta chains from one sample in a study of blood T cell repertoires in COVID-19. The table came from immunoSEQ multiplex PCR; TCRdb's copy has only in-frame clones and leaves some out. The data contain tens of thousands of clones, just under 90% of them singletons. Specimen: peripheral blood. These receptors all stem from a woman aged 55-69 years with COVID-19, enrolled during active disease. Both conserved end residues are part of each CDR3. The D gene is left open where the match is weak. Clone size appears in some rows only: once, few, many, or a class for an expanded clone.

cdr3_nt: TGTGCCATCAGTGGGTCAGGGACAGGGGCCAACGTCCTGACTTTC
cdr3_aa: CAISGSGTGANVLTF
j_call: TRBJ2-6
clone_size: few
v_call: TRBV10-3
cdr3_length: 15
d_call: NA

cdr3_nt: TGTGCCAGCAGCAATGGGGCTAGCGCCACAGATACGCAGTATTTT
cdr3_aa: CASSNGASATDTQYF
j_call: TRBJ2-3
clone_size: NA
v_call: TRBV21-1
cdr3_length: 15
d_call: NA

cdr3_nt: TGCAGCGCCGACAGAAGCTCCTACAATGAGCAGTTCTTC
cdr3_aa: CSADRSSYNEQFF
j_call: TRBJ2-1
clone_size: NA
v_call: TRBV29-1
cdr3_length: 13
d_call: NA

cdr3_nt: TGTGCCAGCAGCCAAAGGGGACGGACAGCCCAAAGGCACGAGCAGTTCTTC
cdr3_aa: CASSQRGRTAQRHEQFF
j_call: TRBJ2-1
clone_size: once
v_call: TRBV3-1/TRBV3-2
cdr3_length: 17
d_call: NA

cdr3_nt: TGTGCCAGCAGCTTGTCCGGGACAGGGAGCTCTGGAAACACCATATATTTT
cdr3_aa: CASSLSGTGSSGNTIYF
j_call: TRBJ1-3
clone_size: NA
v_call: TRBV7-9
cdr3_length: 17
d_call: TRBD1

cdr3_nt: TGTGCCAGCACCCGAAGGAGAAACACTGAAGCTTTCTTT
cdr3_aa: CASTRRRNTEAFF
j_call: TRBJ1-1
clone_size: NA
v_call: TRBV28
cdr3_length: 13
d_call: NA

cdr3_nt: TGCGCCAGCAGCGACTTTACAGGGGCGGACACCGGGGAGCTGTTTTTT
cdr3_aa: CASSDFTGADTGELFF
j_call: TRBJ2-2
clone_size: once
v_call: TRBV5-1
cdr3_length: 16
d_call: TRBD1

cdr3_nt: TGTGCCAGCAGTTACCTCGGTAAGGGGTTGAACACTGAAGCTTTCTTT
cdr3_aa: CASSYLGKGLNTEAFF
j_call: TRBJ1-1
clone_size: NA
v_call: TRBV6-5
cdr3_length: 16
d_call: NA

cdr3_nt: TGCGCCAGCAGCCACGCAACTCAGGGGGCCTGGGCCAAAAACATTCAGTACTTC
cdr3_aa: CASSHATQGAWAKNIQYF
j_call: TRBJ2-4
clone_size: NA
v_call: TRBV4-1
cdr3_length: 18
d_call: TRBD1

cdr3_nt: TGTGCCAGCAGCCCGGGACAGGGGTTCTCCTACGAGCAGTACTTC
cdr3_aa: CASSPGQGFSYEQYF
j_call: TRBJ2-7
clone_size: NA
v_call: TRBV5-4
cdr3_length: 15
d_call: TRBD1

cdr3_nt: TGTGCCAGCAGTTTGGTGACAGGGGCGAACACTGAAGCTTTCTTT
cdr3_aa: CASSLVTGANTEAFF
j_call: TRBJ1-1
clone_size: NA
v_call: TRBV28
cdr3_length: 15
d_call: TRBD1

cdr3_nt: TGTGCCAGCAACTTAGCGGGAGGTAAAGAGACCCAGTACTTC
cdr3_aa: CASNLAGGKETQYF
j_call: TRBJ2-5
clone_size: NA
v_call: TRBV7-8
cdr3_length: 14
d_call: TRBD2

cdr3_nt: TGTGCCAGTAGTATAGCCGGGACAGGGAAAGAAAAACTGTTTTTT
cdr3_aa: CASSIAGTGKEKLFF
j_call: TRBJ1-4
clone_size: NA
v_call: TRBV19
cdr3_length: 15
d_call: TRBD1

cdr3_nt: TGCGCCAGCAGCGGGGTCGGGGGAGTCACTGAAGCTTTCTTT
cdr3_aa: CASSGVGGVTEAFF
j_call: TRBJ1-1
clone_size: NA
v_call: TRBV5-1
cdr3_length: 14
d_call: NA

cdr3_nt: TGTGCCAGCAGTAGAGGGACAGAGTACGAGCAGTACTTC
cdr3_aa: CASSRGTEYEQYF
j_call: TRBJ2-7
clone_size: few
v_call: TRBV28
cdr3_length: 13
d_call: TRBD1

cdr3_nt: TGTGCCAGCAGTGCACCGGGACAGGGTTCTTCACCCCTCCACTTT
cdr3_aa: CASSAPGQGSSPLHF
j_call: TRBJ1-6
clone_size: NA
v_call: TRBV27
cdr3_length: 15
d_call: TRBD1

cdr3_nt: TGTGCCAGCAGATGGACAGGGACCTATGGCTACACCTTC
cdr3_aa: CASRWTGTYGYTF
j_call: TRBJ1-2
clone_size: NA
v_call: TRBV6-5
cdr3_length: 13
d_call: TRBD1

cdr3_nt: TGTGCCAGCAGCTTGGTTTCGGCGGGCTGGAATGAGCAGTTCTTC
cdr3_aa: CASSLVSAGWNEQFF
j_call: TRBJ2-1
clone_size: once
v_call: TRBV5-8
cdr3_length: 15
d_call: NA

cdr3_nt: TGTGCCAGCAGTGAGATGCGGGGATCTGGAAACACCATATATTTT
cdr3_aa: CASSEMRGSGNTIYF
j_call: TRBJ1-3
clone_size: NA
v_call: TRBV2
cdr3_length: 15
d_call: NA

cdr3_nt: TGTGCCAGCAGCCCAGGGACAGGGCGCCCCTATGGCTACACCTTC
cdr3_aa: CASSPGTGRPYGYTF
j_call: TRBJ1-2
clone_size: NA
v_call: TRBV5-8
cdr3_length: 15
d_call: TRBD1

cdr3_nt: TGCGCCAGCAGCCAACCTCTAGATTATGAGCAGTTCTTC
cdr3_aa: CASSQPLDYEQFF
j_call: TRBJ2-1
clone_size: NA
v_call: TRBV4-1
cdr3_length: 13
d_call: NA

cdr3_nt: TGTGCCAGCAGCCAAGTGAGCCAGCGGGGAAACAATGAGCAGTTCTTC
cdr3_aa: CASSQVSQRGNNEQFF
j_call: TRBJ2-1
clone_size: NA
v_call: TRBV4-2
cdr3_length: 16
d_call: TRBD2

cdr3_nt: TGTGCCAGCAGTGGGGAAGGGGGGGGAACCTACAATGAGCAGTTCTTC
cdr3_aa: CASSGEGGGTYNEQFF
j_call: TRBJ2-1
clone_size: NA
v_call: TRBV6-1
cdr3_length: 16
d_call: NA

cdr3_nt: TGTGCCAGCAGCTCACACATGGTAGCCAAAAACATTCAGTACTTC
cdr3_aa: CASSSHMVAKNIQYF
j_call: TRBJ2-4
clone_size: NA
v_call: TRBV7-9
cdr3_length: 15
d_call: NA

cdr3_nt: TGTGCCAGCAGCCAAGCACCTCCTGCGGGAGATGGGGCCAACGTCCTGACTTTC
cdr3_aa: CASSQAPPAGDGANVLTF
j_call: TRBJ2-6
clone_size: NA
v_call: TRBV4-2
cdr3_length: 18
d_call: TRBD2

cdr3_nt: TGTGCCAGTAGTATTTATTTAGGCGGAAATCAGCCCCAGCATTTT
cdr3_aa: CASSIYLGGNQPQHF
j_call: TRBJ1-5
clone_size: NA
v_call: TRBV19
cdr3_length: 15
d_call: NA